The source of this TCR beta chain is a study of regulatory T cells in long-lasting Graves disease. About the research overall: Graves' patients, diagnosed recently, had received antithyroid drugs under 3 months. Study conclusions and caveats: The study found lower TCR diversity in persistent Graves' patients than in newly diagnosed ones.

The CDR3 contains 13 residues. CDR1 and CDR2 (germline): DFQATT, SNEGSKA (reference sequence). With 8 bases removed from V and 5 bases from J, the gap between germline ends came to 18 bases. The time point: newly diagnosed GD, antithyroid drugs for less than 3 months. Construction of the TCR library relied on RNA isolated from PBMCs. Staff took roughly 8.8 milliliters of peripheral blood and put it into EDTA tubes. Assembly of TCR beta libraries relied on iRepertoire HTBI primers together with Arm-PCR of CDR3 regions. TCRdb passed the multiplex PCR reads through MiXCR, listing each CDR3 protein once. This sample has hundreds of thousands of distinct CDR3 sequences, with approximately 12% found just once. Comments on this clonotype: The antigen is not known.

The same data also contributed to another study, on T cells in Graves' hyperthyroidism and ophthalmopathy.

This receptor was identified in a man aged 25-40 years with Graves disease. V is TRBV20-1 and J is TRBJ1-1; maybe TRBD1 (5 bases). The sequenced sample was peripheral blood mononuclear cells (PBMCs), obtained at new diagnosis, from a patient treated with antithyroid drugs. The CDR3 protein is CSTGGWESTEAFF. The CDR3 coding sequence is TGCAGTACCGGGGGTTGGGAGTCAACTGAAGCTTTCTTT.